What follows is one T cell receptor (beta chain) and its context. This record comes from a study of response to subunit inactivated influenza vaccine. TCRdb reanalysed the RT-PCR reads using MiXCR and keeps one entry per CDR3 protein. The sample has roughly 500,000 distinct CDR3 sequences; approximately 16% are singletons. The sequence came from a man between 50 and 75 years old who received an inactivated influenza vaccine. The sample here was CD4+ T cells sorted from PBMCs, taken 23 to 25 months after vaccination.

The DNA for the CDR3 is TGTGCCACCAGACTAGCGGGGGGTACCAGGGATGAGCAGTTCTTC. Amino acids: CATRLAGGTRDEQFF. The chain joins TRBV7-2 to TRBJ2-1; 13 nucleotides align to TRBD2. Germline-derived CDR1 and CDR2 are SGHTA and FQGNSA. V shed 10 bases, J shed 8 bases, and the junction held 11 bases outside the gene matches. The CDR3 has 15 residues. Complete variable domain (other parts from reference TRBV7-2 and TRBJ2-1): GAGVSQSPSNKVTEKGKDVELRCDPISGHTALYWYRQSLGQGLEFLIYFQGNSAPDKSGLPSDRFSAERTGGSVSTLTIQRTQQEDSAVYLCATRLAGGTRDEQFFGPGTRLTVL.